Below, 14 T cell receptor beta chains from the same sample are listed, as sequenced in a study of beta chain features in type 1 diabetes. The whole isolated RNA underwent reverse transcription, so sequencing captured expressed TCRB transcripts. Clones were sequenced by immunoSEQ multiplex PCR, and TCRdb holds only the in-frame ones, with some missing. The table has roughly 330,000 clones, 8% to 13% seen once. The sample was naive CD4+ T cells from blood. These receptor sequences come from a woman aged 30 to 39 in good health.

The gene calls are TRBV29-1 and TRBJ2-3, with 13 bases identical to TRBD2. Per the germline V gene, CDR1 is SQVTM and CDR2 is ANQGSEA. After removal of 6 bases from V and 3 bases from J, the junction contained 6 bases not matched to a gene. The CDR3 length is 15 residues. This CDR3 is CSVDRTSGSTDTQYF. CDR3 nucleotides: TGCAGCGTCGATCGGACTAGCGGGAGTACAGATACGCAGTATTTT.

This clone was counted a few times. The CDR3, as DNA: TGTGCCAGCAGCCCAGGGGGGATGGCGGGAGGTTCAGATACGCAGTATTTT. Residues: CASSPGGMAGGSDTQYF. This sequence joins TRBV9 and TRBJ2-3; D might be TRBD2 (8 bases). Trimming left V 4 bases short and J 4 bases short, with 22 bases between. CDR1 SGDLS and CDR2 YYNGEE come from the germline V gene. The CDR3 extends over 17 amino acids.

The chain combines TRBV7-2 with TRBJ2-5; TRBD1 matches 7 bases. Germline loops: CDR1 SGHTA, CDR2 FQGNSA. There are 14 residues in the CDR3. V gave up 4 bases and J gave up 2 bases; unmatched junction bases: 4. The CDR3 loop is CASSSGQRQETQYF. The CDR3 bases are TGTGCCAGCAGCTCGGGACAGCGACAAGAGACCCAGTACTTC.

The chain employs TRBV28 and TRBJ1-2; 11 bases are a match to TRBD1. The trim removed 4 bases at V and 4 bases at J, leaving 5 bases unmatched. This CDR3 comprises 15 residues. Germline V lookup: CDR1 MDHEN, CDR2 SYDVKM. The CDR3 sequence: CASSSGQGARYGYTF. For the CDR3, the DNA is TGTGCCAGCAGTTCTGGACAGGGGGCCCGCTATGGCTACACCTTC.

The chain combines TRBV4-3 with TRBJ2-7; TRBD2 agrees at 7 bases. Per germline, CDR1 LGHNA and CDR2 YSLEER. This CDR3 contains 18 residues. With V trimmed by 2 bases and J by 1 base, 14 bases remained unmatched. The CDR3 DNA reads TGCGCCAGCAGCCAACTCCTCCCGGCGGGAGACCTTTCCTACGAGCAGTACTTC. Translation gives CASSQLLPAGDLSYEQYF.

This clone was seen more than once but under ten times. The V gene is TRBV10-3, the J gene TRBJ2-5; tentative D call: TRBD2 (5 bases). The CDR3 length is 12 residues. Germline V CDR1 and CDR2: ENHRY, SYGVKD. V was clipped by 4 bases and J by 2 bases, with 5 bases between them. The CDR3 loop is CAISGTQETQYF. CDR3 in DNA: TGTGCCATCAGTGGGACTCAAGAGACCCAGTACTTC.

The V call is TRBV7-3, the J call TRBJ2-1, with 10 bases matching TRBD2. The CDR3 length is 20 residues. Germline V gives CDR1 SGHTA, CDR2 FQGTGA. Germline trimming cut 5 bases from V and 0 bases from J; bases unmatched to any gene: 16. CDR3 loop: CASSLAPGLASVSSYNEQFF. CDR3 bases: TGTGCCAGCAGCCTCGCCCCGGGACTAGCGTCAGTTAGCTCCTACAATGAGCAGTTCTTC.

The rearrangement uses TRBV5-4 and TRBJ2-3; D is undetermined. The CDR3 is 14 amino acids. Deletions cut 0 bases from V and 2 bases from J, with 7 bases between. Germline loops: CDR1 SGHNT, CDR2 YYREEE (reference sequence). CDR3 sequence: CASSLAVSTDTQYF. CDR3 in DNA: TGTGCCAGCAGCTTGGCGGTATCCACAGATACGCAGTATTTT.

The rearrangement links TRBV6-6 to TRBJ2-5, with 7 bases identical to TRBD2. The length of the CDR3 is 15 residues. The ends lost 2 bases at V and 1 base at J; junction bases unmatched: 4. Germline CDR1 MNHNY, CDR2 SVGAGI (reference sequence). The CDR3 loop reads CASSYGTTSQETQYF. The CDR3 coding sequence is TGTGCCAGCAGTTACGGGACTACCAGCCAAGAGACCCAGTACTTC.

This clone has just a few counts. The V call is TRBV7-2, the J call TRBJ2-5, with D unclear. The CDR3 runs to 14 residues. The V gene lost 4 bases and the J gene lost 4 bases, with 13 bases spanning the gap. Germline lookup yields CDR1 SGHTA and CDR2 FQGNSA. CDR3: CASSSSGTLETQYF. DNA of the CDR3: TGTGCCAGCAGCTCATCCGGTACTCTAGAGACCCAGTACTTC.

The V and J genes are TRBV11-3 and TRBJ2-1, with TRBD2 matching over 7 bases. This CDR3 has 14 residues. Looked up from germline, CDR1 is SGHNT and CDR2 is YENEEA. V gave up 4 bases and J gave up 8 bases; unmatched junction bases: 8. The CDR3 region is CASSYAAGYDEQFF. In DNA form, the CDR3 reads TGTGCCAGCAGCTACGCAGCGGGATACGATGAGCAGTTCTTC.

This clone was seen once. The CDR3 here is CASSMGQGVNQPQHF. The CDR3 nucleotides read TGTGCCAGTAGTATGGGACAGGGGGTTAATCAGCCCCAGCATTTT. This chain joins TRBV19 and TRBJ1-5; 11 bases match TRBD1. Trimming removed 3 bases from V and 4 bases from J; junction bases left unmatched: 2. Germline V gives CDR1 LNHDA, CDR2 SQIVND (reference sequence). The CDR3 is 15 amino acids.

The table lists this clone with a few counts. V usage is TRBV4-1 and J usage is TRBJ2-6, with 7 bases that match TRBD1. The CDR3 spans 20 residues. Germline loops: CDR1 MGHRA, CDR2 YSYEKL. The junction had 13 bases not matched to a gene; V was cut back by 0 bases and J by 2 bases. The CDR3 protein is CASSQDLRGLGSAGANVLTF. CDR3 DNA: TGCGCCAGCAGCCAAGATTTAAGGGGGCTAGGCAGTGCTGGGGCCAACGTCCTGACTTTC.

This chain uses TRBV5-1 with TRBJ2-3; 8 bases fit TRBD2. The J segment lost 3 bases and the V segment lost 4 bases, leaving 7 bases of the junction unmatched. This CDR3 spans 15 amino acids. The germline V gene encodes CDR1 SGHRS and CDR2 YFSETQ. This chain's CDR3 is CASSVGAGETDTQYF. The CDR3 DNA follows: TGCGCCAGCAGCGTGGGAGCGGGAGAGACAGATACGCAGTATTTT.